A single T cell receptor (beta chain) is shown here with its context. Its antigen is unidentified. The data were obtained in a study of T cells after yellow fever vaccination. CDR1 DFQATT and CDR2 SNEGSKA come from the germline V gene (reference sequence). V shed 5 bases, J shed 0 bases, and the junction held 7 bases outside the gene matches. The CDR3 has 15 amino acids. TCRdb reprocessed the 5' RACE reads via MiXCR and lists one record per CDR3 protein. The sample carries around 550,000 distinct CDR3 sequences, about a fifth recorded once. Whole-study findings and limits: Abundant clonotypes from the bulk population could contaminate FACS-sorted repertoires. The appearance of a small share of clonotypes in both CD4 and CD8 compartments was observed.

The sequence was obtained from a young man who received the YFV17D yellow fever vaccine. The chain couples TRBV20-1 to TRBJ2-3; 8 bases align to TRBD2. The sequencing used PBMCs, collected 15 days after the yellow fever booster vaccination. The CDR3 sequence: CSARSGSSSTDTQYF. CDR3 in DNA: TGCAGTGCTCGAAGCGGGAGCTCTAGCACAGATACGCAGTATTTT.